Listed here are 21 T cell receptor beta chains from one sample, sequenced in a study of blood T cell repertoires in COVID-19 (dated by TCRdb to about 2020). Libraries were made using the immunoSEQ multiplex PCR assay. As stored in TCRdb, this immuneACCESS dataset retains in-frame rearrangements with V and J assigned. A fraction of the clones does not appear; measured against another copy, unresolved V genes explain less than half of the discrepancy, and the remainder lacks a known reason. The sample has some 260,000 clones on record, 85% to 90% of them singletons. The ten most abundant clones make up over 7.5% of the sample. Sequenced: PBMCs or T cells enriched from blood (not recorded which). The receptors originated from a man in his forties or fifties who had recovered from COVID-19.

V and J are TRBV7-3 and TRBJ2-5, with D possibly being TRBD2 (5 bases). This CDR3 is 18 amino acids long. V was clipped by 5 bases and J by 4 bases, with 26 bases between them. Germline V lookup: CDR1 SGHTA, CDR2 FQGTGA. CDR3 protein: CASSHGPLIGLAGETQYF. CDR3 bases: TGTGCCAGCAGCCACGGTCCCTTGATTGGGCTAGCTGGAGAGACCCAGTACTTC.

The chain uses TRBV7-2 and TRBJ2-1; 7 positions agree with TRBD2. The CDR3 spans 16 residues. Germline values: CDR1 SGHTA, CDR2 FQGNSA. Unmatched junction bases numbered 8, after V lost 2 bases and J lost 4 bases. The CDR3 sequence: CASSLLGRGIYNEQFF. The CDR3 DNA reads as TGTGCCAGCAGCTTATTAGGGCGGGGGATTTACAATGAGCAGTTCTTC.

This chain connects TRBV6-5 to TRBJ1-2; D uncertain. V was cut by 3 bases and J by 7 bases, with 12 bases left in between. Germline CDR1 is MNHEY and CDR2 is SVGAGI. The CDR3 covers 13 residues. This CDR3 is CASSYASVGGYTF. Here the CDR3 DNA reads TGTGCCAGCAGTTATGCTTCGGTCGGTGGCTACACCTTC.

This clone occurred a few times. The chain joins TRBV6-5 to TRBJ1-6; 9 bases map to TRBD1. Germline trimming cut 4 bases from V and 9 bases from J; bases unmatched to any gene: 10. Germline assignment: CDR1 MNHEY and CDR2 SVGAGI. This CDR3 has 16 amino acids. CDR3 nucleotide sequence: TGTGCCAGCAGTTCCGGACAGGGGTCGAATGGTTCACCCCTCCACTTT. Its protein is CASSSGQGSNGSPLHF.

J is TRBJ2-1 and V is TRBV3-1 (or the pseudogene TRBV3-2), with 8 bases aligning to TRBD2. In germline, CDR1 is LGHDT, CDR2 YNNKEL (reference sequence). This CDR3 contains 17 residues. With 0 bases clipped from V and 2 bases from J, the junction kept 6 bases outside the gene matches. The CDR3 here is CASSQDLGRGPYNEQFF. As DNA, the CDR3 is TGTGCCAGCAGCCAAGATCTCGGGAGGGGACCCTACAATGAGCAGTTCTTC.

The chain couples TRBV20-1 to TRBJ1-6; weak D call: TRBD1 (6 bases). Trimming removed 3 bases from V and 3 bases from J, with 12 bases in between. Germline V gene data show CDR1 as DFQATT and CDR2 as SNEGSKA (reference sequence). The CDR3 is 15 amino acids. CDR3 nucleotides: TGCAGTGCTAGTATCTCGACAGGCTATAATTCACCCCTCCACTTT. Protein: CSASISTGYNSPLHF.

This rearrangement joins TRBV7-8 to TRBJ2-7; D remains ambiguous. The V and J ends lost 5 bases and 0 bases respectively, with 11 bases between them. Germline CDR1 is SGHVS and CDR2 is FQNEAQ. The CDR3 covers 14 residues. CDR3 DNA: TGTGCCAGCAGCCGACTCAAGAGCTCCTACGAGCAGTACTTC. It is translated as CASSRLKSSYEQYF.

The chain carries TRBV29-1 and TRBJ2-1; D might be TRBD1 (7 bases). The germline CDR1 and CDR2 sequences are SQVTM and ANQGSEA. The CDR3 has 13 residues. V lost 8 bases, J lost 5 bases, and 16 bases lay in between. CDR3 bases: TGCAGCTTGAGTACCAGGGGGGACAATGAGCAGTTCTTC. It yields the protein CSLSTRGDNEQFF.

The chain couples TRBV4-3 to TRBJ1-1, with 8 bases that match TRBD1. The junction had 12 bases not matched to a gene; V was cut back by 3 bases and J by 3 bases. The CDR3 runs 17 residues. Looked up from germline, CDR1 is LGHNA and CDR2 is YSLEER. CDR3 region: CASSHERTGQADTEAFF. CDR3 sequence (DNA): TGCGCCAGCAGCCATGAACGGACAGGGCAGGCGGACACTGAAGCTTTCTTT.

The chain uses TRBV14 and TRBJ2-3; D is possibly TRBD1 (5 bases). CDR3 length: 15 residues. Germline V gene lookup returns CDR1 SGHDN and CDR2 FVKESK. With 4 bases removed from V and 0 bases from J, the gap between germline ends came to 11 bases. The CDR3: CASSLTGYSTDTQYF. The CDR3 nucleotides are TGTGCCAGCAGCCTCACAGGTTATAGCACAGATACGCAGTATTTT.

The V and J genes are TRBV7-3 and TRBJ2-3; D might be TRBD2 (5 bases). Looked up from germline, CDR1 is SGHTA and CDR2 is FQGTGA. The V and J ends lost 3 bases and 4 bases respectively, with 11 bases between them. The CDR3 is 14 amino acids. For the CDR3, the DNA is TGTGCCAGCAGCTTGTTAGTAGCGCCAGATACGCAGTATTTT. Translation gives CASSLLVAPDTQYF.

The DNA of the CDR3 is TGTGCCAGCAGCTTATACGGCGGTACCGGGGCCAACGTCCTGACTTTC. As protein: CASSLYGGTGANVLTF. The chain combines TRBV11-3 with TRBJ2-6; D uncertain. V lost 2 bases and J 4 bases, leaving 12 bases between the germline ends. This CDR3 is 16 amino acids long. Per germline, CDR1 SGHNT and CDR2 YENEEA.

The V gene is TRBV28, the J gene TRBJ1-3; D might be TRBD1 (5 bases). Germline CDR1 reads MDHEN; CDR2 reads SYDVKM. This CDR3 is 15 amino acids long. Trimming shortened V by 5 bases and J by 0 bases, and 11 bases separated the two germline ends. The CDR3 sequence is CASSGGSSSGNTIYF. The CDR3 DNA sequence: TGTGCCAGCAGTGGGGGGAGCAGCTCTGGAAACACCATATATTTT.

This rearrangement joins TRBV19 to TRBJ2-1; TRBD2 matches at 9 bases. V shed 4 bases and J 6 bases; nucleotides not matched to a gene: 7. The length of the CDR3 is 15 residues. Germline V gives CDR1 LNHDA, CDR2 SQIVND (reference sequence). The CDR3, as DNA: TGTGCCAGTAGTAATAGCGGGGGCTACACCAATGAGCAGTTCTTC. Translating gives CASSNSGGYTNEQFF. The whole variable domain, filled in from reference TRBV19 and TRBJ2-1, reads DGGITQSPKYLFRKEGQNVTLSCEQNLNHDAMYWYRQDPGQGLRLIYYSQIVNDFQKGDIAEGYSVSREKKESFPLTVTSAQKNPTAFYLCASSNSGGYTNEQFFGPGTRLTVL.

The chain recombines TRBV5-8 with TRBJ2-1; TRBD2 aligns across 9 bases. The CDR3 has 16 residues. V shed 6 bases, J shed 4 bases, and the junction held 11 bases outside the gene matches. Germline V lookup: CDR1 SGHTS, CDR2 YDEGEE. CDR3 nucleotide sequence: TGTGCCAGCAAGAGCAGAGCGGGAGGACAGTACAATGAGCAGTTCTTC. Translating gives CASKSRAGGQYNEQFF.

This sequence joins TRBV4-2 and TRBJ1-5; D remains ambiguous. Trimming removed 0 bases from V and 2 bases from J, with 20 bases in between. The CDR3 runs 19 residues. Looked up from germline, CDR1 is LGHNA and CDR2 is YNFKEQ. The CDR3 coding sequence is TGTGCCAGCAGCCAAGATCCCCGGGAGGCGGGATCCGGCAATCAGCCCCAGCATTTT. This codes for CASSQDPREAGSGNQPQHF.

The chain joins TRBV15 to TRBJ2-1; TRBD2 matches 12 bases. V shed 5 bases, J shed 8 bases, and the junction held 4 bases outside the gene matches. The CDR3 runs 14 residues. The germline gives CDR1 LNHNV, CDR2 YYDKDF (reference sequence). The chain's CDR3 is CATSGLAGRDEQFF. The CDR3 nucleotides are TGTGCCACCAGCGGACTAGCGGGAAGAGATGAGCAGTTCTTC.

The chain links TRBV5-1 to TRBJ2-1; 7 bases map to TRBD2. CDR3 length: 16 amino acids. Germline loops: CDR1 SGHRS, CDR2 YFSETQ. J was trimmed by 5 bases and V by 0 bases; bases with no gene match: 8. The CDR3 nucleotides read TGCGCCAGCAGCTTGGAGTCGGCTAGCGGAAACAATGAGCAGTTCTTC. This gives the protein CASSLESASGNNEQFF.

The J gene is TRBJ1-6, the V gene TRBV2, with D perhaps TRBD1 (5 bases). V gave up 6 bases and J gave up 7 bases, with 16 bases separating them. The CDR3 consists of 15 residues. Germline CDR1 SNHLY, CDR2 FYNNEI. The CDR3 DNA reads TGTGCCAGCAGGGCACCGGGACGGGAGAATTCACCCCTCCACTTT. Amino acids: CASRAPGRENSPLHF.

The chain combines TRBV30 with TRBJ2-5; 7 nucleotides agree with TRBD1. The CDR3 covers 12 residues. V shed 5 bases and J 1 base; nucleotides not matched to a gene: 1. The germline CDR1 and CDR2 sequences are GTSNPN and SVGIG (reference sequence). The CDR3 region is CAWGDSQETQYF. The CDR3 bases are TGTGCCTGGGGGGACAGCCAAGAGACCCAGTACTTC.

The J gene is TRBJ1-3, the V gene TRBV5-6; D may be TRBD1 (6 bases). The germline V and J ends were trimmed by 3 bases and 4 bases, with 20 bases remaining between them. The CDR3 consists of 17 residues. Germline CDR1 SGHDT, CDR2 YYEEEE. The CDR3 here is CASSWGPGTSSGNTIYF. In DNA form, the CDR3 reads TGTGCCAGCAGCTGGGGCCCTGGGACATCTTCCGGAAACACCATATATTTT.